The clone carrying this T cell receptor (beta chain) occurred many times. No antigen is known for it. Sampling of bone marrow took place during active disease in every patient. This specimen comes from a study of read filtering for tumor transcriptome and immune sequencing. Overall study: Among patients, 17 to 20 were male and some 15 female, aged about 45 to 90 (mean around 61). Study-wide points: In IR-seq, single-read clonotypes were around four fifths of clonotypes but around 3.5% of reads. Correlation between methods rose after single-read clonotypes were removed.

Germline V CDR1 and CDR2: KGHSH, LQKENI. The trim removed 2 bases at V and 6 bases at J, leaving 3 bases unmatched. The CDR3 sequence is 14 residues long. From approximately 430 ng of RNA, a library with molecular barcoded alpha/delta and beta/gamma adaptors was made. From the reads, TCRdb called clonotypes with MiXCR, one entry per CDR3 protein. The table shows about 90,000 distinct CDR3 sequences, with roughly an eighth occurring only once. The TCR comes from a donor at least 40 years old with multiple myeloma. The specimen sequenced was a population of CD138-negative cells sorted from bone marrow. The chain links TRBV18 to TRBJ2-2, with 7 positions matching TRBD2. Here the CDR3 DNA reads TGTGCCAGCTCACCAGCGGGAGAGGCCGGGGAGCTGTTTTTT. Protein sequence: CASSPAGEAGELFF.